This paragraph reports one T cell receptor (beta chain). Sequenced by immunoSEQ multiplex PCR; TCRdb stores in-frame clones only, minus some. Found here are about 190,000 clones, approximately 86% of them singletons; the top ten hold more than 4%. This CDR3 spans 12 amino acids. V was trimmed by 9 bases and J by 6 bases, leaving 14 bases between them. Germline lookup yields CDR1 MDHEN and CDR2 SYDVKM. The data derive from a study of blood T cell repertoires in COVID-19. This sequence originates from a woman aged 60-70 years with acute COVID-19. The chain has TRBV28 and TRBJ1-1; D not certain. The material sequenced was PBMCs or T cells enriched from blood (not recorded which). The CDR3 spells CASVGGRAEAFF. For the CDR3, the DNA is TGTGCCAGTGTGGGAGGAAGGGCTGAAGCTTTCTTT. The entire variable domain, with the rest obtained from reference TRBV28 and TRBJ1-1, is as follows: DVKVTQSSRYLVKRTGEKVFLECVQDMDHENMFWYRQDPGLGLRLIYFSYDVKMKEKGDIPEGYSVSREKKERFSLILESASTNQTSMYLCASVGGRAEAFFGQGTRLTVV.